This TCR beta chain derives from a study of blood T cell repertoires in COVID-19. Germline V gene sequence: CDR1 SGHRS, CDR2 YFSETQ. Trimming removed 1 base from V and 9 bases from J, with 17 bases in between. The CDR3 loop spans 14 amino acids. Those who participated ranged in age from 18 to 89 years and resided in roughly 26 US areas. Participants were placed into cohorts based on the clinical history they reported. All recovered Cohort 3 donors got two negative PCRs, got clearance, or saw symptom resolution. Per the authors' pipeline: Amplification of reference gene primers was used by the study to estimate nucleated cell counts. Assay used: immunoSEQ multiplex PCR; TCRdb lists only in-frame clones, some missing. For V, J and clone size, that table is used; D and trimming come from the DNA. Altogether hundreds of thousands of clones are present, about 88% being singletons, with the ten largest covering approximately 3%.

The material sequenced was PBMCs or T cells enriched from blood (not recorded which). The source is a woman aged 50 to 60 who had recovered from COVID-19. The rearrangement uses TRBV5-1 and TRBJ2-7, with a possible D match to TRBD2 (6 bases). CDR3 in amino acids: CASSLRGNDLGQYF. The CDR3 coding sequence is TGCGCCAGCAGCTTGCGGGGGAACGATTTAGGGCAGTACTTC.